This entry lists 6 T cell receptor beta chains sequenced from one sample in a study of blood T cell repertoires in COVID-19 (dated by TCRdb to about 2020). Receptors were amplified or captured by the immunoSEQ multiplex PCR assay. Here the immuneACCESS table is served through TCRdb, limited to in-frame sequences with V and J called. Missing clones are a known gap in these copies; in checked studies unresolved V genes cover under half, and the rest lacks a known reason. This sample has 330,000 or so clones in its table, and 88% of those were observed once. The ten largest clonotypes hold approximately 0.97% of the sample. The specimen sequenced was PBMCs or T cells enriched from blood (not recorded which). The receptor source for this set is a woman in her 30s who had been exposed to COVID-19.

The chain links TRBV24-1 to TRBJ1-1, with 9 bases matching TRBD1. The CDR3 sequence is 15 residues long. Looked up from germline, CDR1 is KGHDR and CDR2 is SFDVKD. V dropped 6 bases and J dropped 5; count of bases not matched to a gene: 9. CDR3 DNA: TGTGCCACCAGTCCATCTACAGGGGGCAAAACTGAAGCTTTCTTT. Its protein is CATSPSTGGKTEAFF.

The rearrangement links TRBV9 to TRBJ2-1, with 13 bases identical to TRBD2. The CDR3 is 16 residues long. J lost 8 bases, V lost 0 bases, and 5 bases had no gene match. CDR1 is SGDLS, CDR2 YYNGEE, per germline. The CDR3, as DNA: TGTGCCAGCAGCGTAGGGACTAGCGGGAGTATGGATGAGCAGTTCTTC. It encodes CASSVGTSGSMDEQFF.

As DNA, the CDR3 is TGTGCCAGCAGCTTACGGGGGGCTGGGGAAGCTTTCTTT. Protein product: CASSLRGAGEAFF. The chain carries TRBV7-9 and TRBJ1-1; D might be TRBD1 (6 bases). V lost 2 bases to trimming and J lost 8 bases, with 12 bases between them. The germline CDR1 and CDR2 sequences are SEHNR and FQNEAQ (reference sequence). The CDR3 has 13 amino acids.

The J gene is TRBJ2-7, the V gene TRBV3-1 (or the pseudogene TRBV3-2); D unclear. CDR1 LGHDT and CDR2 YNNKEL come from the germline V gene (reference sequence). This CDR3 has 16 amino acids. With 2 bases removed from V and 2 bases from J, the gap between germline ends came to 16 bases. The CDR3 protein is CASSQLRPFFPYEQYF. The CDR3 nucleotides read TGTGCCAGCAGCCAACTGCGGCCCTTCTTCCCCTACGAGCAGTACTTC.

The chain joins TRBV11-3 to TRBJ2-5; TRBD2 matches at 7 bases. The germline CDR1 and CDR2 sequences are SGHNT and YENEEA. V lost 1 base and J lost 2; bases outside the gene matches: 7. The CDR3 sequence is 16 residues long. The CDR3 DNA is TGTGCCAGCAGCTTAGGATCGCGGGAGCGGCAAGAGACCCAGTACTTC. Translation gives CASSLGSRERQETQYF.

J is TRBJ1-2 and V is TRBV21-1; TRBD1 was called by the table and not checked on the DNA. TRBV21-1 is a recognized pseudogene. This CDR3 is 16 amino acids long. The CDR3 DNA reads TGTGCCAGCAGCATCACGGACAGGGTCCCCTTGCGGGGCTACACCTTC. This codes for CASSITDRVPLRGYTF.